This paragraph reports one TCR beta chain. The specificity of this receptor is unknown. No quality values exist for individual bases; no much larger clone is one base distant. V loses 3 bases of germline sequence and J loses 0 bases, and the interval between the two ends is 6 bases. The CDR3 covers 14 residues, taking in both the cysteine and the phenylalanine. The retained sequence is limited to the CDR3, 42 bases, with the frame set at the first base. Based on the germline V gene, the CDR1 and CDR2 sequences are SGHRS and YFSETQ. The time point label of this sample denotes: cycle 4 day 1 (C4D1), after more than 5 weeks of nivolumab. Every trial patient had relapsed following autologous stem cell transplantation, and prior brentuximab vedotin exposure was what differed among cohorts A, B and C. The trial cohort included 50 or so patients with relapsed/refractory classical Hodgkin lymphoma, and each patient had a best overall response of complete response, partial response or progressive disease. Single-agent nivolumab was administered to trial patients in the multi-cohort phase II CheckMate 205 trial. Best overall response was determined by an independent review committee according to the 2007 International Working Group response criteria. Trial PBMCs were obtained immediately prior to nivolumab initiation (C1D1) and on therapy at cycle 2 day 1 and cycle 4 day 1. Peripheral blood was collected in 8 mL Vacutainer Cell Preparation Tubes, from which PBMCs were isolated by centrifugation and then cryopreserved.

These data originate in a study of PD-1 blockade in classical Hodgkin lymphoma (dated by TCRdb to between 2020 and 2021). Regarding the complete study: Nivolumab dosing was 3 mg/kg intravenously every 2 weeks, continuing until either disease progression or unacceptable toxicity. A peripheral blood immune signature of response to PD-1 blockade in classical Hodgkin lymphoma was defined using TCR beta sequencing and CyTOF. What the study reported, not specific to this receptor: The study was limited to a single clinical trial cohort, and causes of repertoire differences, possibly disease activity or prior therapy, remained undefined. Trial patients achieving complete response had baseline diversity similar to newly diagnosed patients, whereas partial responders and progressors had significantly lower diversity. Baseline TCR diversity was reported to be lower in newly diagnosed patients than in healthy donors, and even lower in relapsed/refractory patients. Lower diversity was observed in patients in whom nivolumab was started less than 1 year after ASCT, and these patients were excluded from later analyses so that confounding by immune reconstitution would be avoided. A significant rise by C4D1 was seen in CD4+ but not CD8+ TCR diversity (p=0.0027 vs p=0.16), with the rise being most apparent in complete responders (p=0.02).

Genomic DNA was isolated using the Qiagen DNeasy kit from unsorted PBMCs as well as from negatively selected CD4+ and CD8+ fractions. Amplification of TCR beta CDR3 regions was done by immunoSEQ multiplex PCR with primers that anneal to V and J segments. A synthetic immune receptor repertoire was used to minimize amplification bias, and any residual bias was removed computationally once sequencing was done. Concerning the study's data processing: Custom Python scripts were used to quantify repertoire diversity as the Shannon entropy index. Unsorted, CD4+ and CD8+ repertoires were examined separately, except in combined analyses, for which CD4+ and CD8+ sequences were merged in silico. Clonal expansion was defined as a frequency increase of at least 2-fold after treatment compared with C1D1, and clones undetected at baseline were assigned a pseudocount of 0.5. Clones with 0 or 1 copy at C1D1 were defined as singleton clones, while clones with 2 or more copies were defined as non-singleton clones. By matching protein sequences in sorted samples from the same patient, clones expanded in unsorted samples were annotated as CD4+, CD8+ or unknown. Wilcoxon tests on paired samples were used to test diversity changes from C1D1 to C4D1. The table was pulled from immuneACCESS by TCRdb, which kept in-frame rearrangements only. Such tables lose some clones; where checked, under half of the loss comes from unresolved V genes, and the rest has no known cause. V, J and clone size are those of that table, while D and trimming were read from the DNA. The sample records approximately 61,000 clones, 70% to 90% of which are singletons. More than 8% of the sample is held by the ten biggest clonotypes.

Material: peripheral blood mononuclear cells (PBMCs), obtained before the fourth cycle of nivolumab. The sequence was collected from a human donor with classical Hodgkin lymphoma. This receptor chain uses TRBV5-1 and TRBJ2-2; TRBD2 is a weak D gene call, 5 bases matching. CDR3 reads: CASSSDSNTGELFF. The nucleotide sequence reads as follows: TGCGCCAGCAGCTCGGACTCGAACACCGGGGAGCTGTTTTTT.